The 6 T cell receptor beta chains given below trace back to one sample, sequenced in a study of blood T cell repertoires in COVID-19. Generated by immunoSEQ multiplex PCR, the TCRdb table keeps only in-frame clones and is missing some. This sample has about 270,000 clones, with roughly 93% found just once. Sequenced sample: PBMCs or T cells enriched from blood (not recorded which). The receptors were gathered from a woman between 35 and 50 years old with acute COVID-19.

This clone has only one observation. In DNA, the CDR3 is TGTGCCAGCTCCGTCGGGACTGGAAACACCATATATTTT. Protein sequence: CASSVGTGNTIYF. The gene calls are TRBV12-3 or TRBV12-4 and TRBJ1-3; D is undetermined. V lost 8 bases, J lost 2 bases, and 10 bases lay in between. The CDR3 contains 13 residues.

The chain links TRBV18 to TRBJ1-2; D gene uncertain. V was clipped by 3 bases and J by 1 base, with 15 bases between them. CDR1 and CDR2 from the germline V gene are KGHSH and LQKENI. The CDR3 runs to 16 residues. The CDR3 spells CASSPLGEQSNYGYTF. The CDR3 bases are TGTGCCAGCTCACCTCTCGGGGAGCAAAGTAACTATGGCTACACCTTC.

This clone came up once. The gene calls are TRBV19 and TRBJ1-5, with TRBD1 as a possible D gene (6 bases). Looked up from germline, CDR1 is LNHDA and CDR2 is SQIVND (reference sequence). V lost 2 bases, J lost 4 bases, and 18 bases lay in between. The CDR3 sequence is 17 residues long. The CDR3 region is CASSISWGQGQNQPQHF. The CDR3 DNA reads as TGTGCCAGTAGTATATCATGGGGGCAGGGTCAGAATCAGCCCCAGCATTTT.

The V and J genes are TRBV9 and TRBJ1-1, with 9 bases lining up with TRBD1. J lost 5 bases, V lost 0 bases, and 2 bases had no gene match. Germline lookup yields CDR1 SGDLS and CDR2 YYNGEE. This CDR3 comprises 14 residues. CDR3 DNA sequence: TGTGCCAGCAGCGTAGGACAGGGGGATACTGAAGCTTTCTTT. This sequence encodes CASSVGQGDTEAFF.

The V call is TRBV30, the J call TRBJ1-1, with TRBD1 identical over 7 bases. V lost 5 bases to trimming and J lost 6 bases; unmatched junction nucleotides: 3. Germline values: CDR1 GTSNPN, CDR2 SVGIG (reference sequence). This CDR3 is built from 11 residues. The CDR3 here is CAWEGTAEAFF. CDR3 in DNA: TGTGCCTGGGAGGGGACAGCTGAAGCTTTCTTT.

Only a few counts were recorded for this clone. The same CDR3 is also encoded by other DNA sequences in this sample. This chain uses TRBV3-1 (or the pseudogene TRBV3-2) with TRBJ2-5; no reliable D call. The CDR3 sequence is 11 residues long. From germline, CDR1 is LGHDT and CDR2 YNNKEL (reference sequence). The V end was cut by 4 bases, the J end by 3 bases, with 3 bases between. The CDR3 region has the DNA TGTGCCAGCAGCCTTAAAGAGACCCAGTACTTC. Its translation is CASSLKETQYF.